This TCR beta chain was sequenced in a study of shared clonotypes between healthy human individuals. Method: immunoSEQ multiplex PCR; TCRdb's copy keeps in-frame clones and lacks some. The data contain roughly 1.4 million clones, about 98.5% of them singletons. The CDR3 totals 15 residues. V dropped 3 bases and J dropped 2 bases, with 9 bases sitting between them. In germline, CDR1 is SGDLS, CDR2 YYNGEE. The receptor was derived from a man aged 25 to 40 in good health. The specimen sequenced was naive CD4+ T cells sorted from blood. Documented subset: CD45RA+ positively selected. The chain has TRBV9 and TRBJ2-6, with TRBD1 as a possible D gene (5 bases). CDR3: CASSAQVAGANVLTF. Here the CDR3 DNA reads TGTGCCAGCAGCGCACAGGTGGCTGGGGCCAACGTCCTGACTTTC.